These 16 T cell receptor beta chains came from one sample sequenced in a study of blood T cell repertoires in COVID-19 (dated by TCRdb to the early 2020s). Libraries came from the immunoSEQ multiplex PCR assay. The clones in this table, taken by TCRdb from immuneACCESS, are in-frame only. Not every clone is retained; where verified, under half of the shortfall comes from an unresolved V gene, and the cause of the rest is unknown. Present in this sample are over 120,000 clones, approximately 84% of which were seen just once. The biggest ten clones account for just under 2% of the sample. The sequencing sample was made of peripheral blood. Every receptor here comes from a woman aged 60 to 75 with acute or convalescent COVID-19.

This clone has more than one count but fewer than ten. The V call is TRBV19, the J call TRBJ2-1, with 14 bases identical to TRBD2. Germline lookup yields CDR1 LNHDA and CDR2 SQIVND (reference sequence). V shed 4 bases, J shed 10 bases, and the junction held 9 bases outside the gene matches. The CDR3 runs to 16 residues. The CDR3, as DNA: TGTGCCAGTAGTACCAGGGGGGGACTAGCGGGAGTAGAGCAGTTCTTC. Translation: CASSTRGGLAGVEQFF.

This clone was counted between two and nine times. The chain joins TRBV6-6 to TRBJ1-2; weak D call: TRBD1 (6 bases). The V end lost 5 bases, the J end lost 4 bases, and 11 bases lay between the germline ends. The CDR3 runs 13 residues. Germline CDR1 MNHNY, CDR2 SVGAGI (reference sequence). The CDR3 DNA reads TGTGCCAGCAGTCCCGGACAGTCCTATGGCTACACCTTC. This translates into CASSPGQSYGYTF.

The rearrangement links TRBV29-1 to TRBJ2-1, with 9 bases aligning to TRBD2. This CDR3 region has 15 residues. Per the germline V gene, CDR1 is SQVTM and CDR2 is ANQGSEA. The junction had 12 bases not matched to a gene; V was cut back by 4 bases and J by 8 bases. CDR3 DNA: TGCAGCGTTGTAGCGGGAGTAAGGGTTAGGGATGAGCAGTTCTTC. This codes for CSVVAGVRVRDEQFF.

V gene TRBV27 combines with J gene TRBJ2-7; perhaps TRBD1 as D (6 bases). This CDR3 has 14 residues. CDR1 is MNHEY, CDR2 SMNVEV, per germline (reference sequence). V lost 6 bases and J lost 3, with 15 bases in between. The CDR3 DNA is TGTGCCAGCAGGTCACACAGGGTGAACTACGAGCAGTACTTC. Translating it yields CASRSHRVNYEQYF.

The rearrangement uses TRBV11-2 and TRBJ2-2; a weak D match, TRBD1 (6 bases). This CDR3 comprises 17 residues. V was clipped by 6 bases and J by 7 bases, with 24 bases between them. Germline V gene sequence: CDR1 SGHAT, CDR2 FQNNGV. CDR3 sequence: CASSNIGRGEGGGELFF. In nucleotides, the CDR3 is TGTGCCAGCAGTAATATCGGCAGGGGAGAAGGTGGCGGGGAGCTGTTTTTT.

This chain joins TRBV12-1 and TRBJ1-4; TRBD1 is the table's D call and was not checked against the DNA. TRBV12-1 is a known pseudogene. The length of the CDR3 is 15 residues. The CDR3 loop is CASSPGQSTNEKLFF. The DNA of the CDR3 is TGTGCCAGCAGCCCAGGACAGTCAACTAATGAAAAACTGTTTTTT.

This chain connects TRBV30 to TRBJ2-3, with D tentatively TRBD2 (6 bases). The V end was cut by 2 bases, the J end by 0 bases, with 15 bases between. The germline gives CDR1 GTSNPN, CDR2 SVGIG (reference sequence). This CDR3 comprises 16 residues. As DNA, the CDR3 is TGTGCCTGGAGTCCCGCCGGGCGGGGTAGCACAGATACGCAGTATTTT. This codes for CAWSPAGRGSTDTQYF. Full variable domain (missing parts from reference TRBV30 and TRBJ2-3): SQTIHQWPATLVQPVGSPLSLECTVEGTSNPNLYWYRQAAGRGLQLLFYSVGIGQISSEVPQNLSASRPQDRQFILSSKKLLLSDSGFYLCAWSPAGRGSTDTQYFGPGTRLTVL.

The chain combines TRBV14 with TRBJ2-4; 7 bases are shared with TRBD1. The V and J ends lost 4 bases and 6 bases, in that order; junction bases with no gene match: 6. Per germline, CDR1 SGHDN and CDR2 FVKESK. The CDR3 is 14 amino acids. CDR3: CASSPYRGGNIQYF. CDR3 sequence (DNA): TGTGCCAGCAGCCCTTACAGGGGCGGAAACATTCAGTACTTC.

CDR3 amino acids: CATHTGRALVSVQYF. CDR3 coding DNA: TGTGCCACCCATACGGGGAGGGCCTTAGTCAGTGTACAGTATTTT. V and J are TRBV11-2 and TRBJ2-3; TRBD2 matches at 7 bases. Germline V lookup: CDR1 SGHAT, CDR2 FQNNGV. CDR3 size: 15 residues. V lost 10 bases, J lost 12 bases, and 22 bases stayed unmatched.

Only a few counts were recorded for this clone. The genes are TRBV28 and TRBJ2-5; possibly TRBD1 for D (5 bases). Germline CDR1 reads MDHEN; CDR2 reads SYDVKM. The CDR3 loop spans 14 amino acids. V was shortened by 7 bases and J by 4 bases, with 16 bases between the two germline ends. The CDR3 DNA follows: TGTGCCAGCAAAGGGGTACAGGAGAGAGAGACCCAGTACTTC. Translated: CASKGVQERETQYF.

This clone was detected a few times. This chain joins TRBV4-2 and TRBJ2-2, with D maybe TRBD2 (5 bases). Trimming shortened V by 0 bases and J by 7 bases, and 15 bases separated the two germline ends. The V gene's germline CDR1 is LGHNA and CDR2 YNFKEQ. The CDR3 loop spans 16 amino acids. CDR3 nucleotides: TGTGCCAGCAGCCAAGATGGGTTGTCTGAGGGCGGGGAGCTGTTTTTT. This codes for CASSQDGLSEGGELFF.

The chain is built from TRBV6-1 and TRBJ2-1, with D tentatively TRBD1 (5 bases). CDR3 size: 15 residues. Trimming pared 3 bases from V and 2 bases from J, leaving 11 bases between. Germline CDR1 MNHNS, CDR2 SASEGT. For the CDR3, the DNA is TGTGCCAGCAGTGATCGGGCAGGGACCTACAATGAGCAGTTCTTC. Translated: CASSDRAGTYNEQFF.

This clone showed up just a few times. The chain couples TRBV19 to TRBJ2-1; D might be TRBD2 (6 bases). Trimming shortened V by 5 bases and J by 8 bases, and 7 bases separated the two germline ends. This CDR3 has 11 amino acids. The germline gives CDR1 LNHDA, CDR2 SQIVND (reference sequence). CDR3 bases: TGTGCCAGTAGTCGGGAGCATGAGCAGTTCTTC. This translates into CASSREHEQFF. The entire variable domain, with the rest obtained from reference TRBV19 and TRBJ2-1, is as follows: DGGITQSPKYLFRKEGQNVTLSCEQNLNHDAMYWYRQDPGQGLRLIYYSQIVNDFQKGDIAEGYSVSREKKESFPLTVTSAQKNPTAFYLCASSREHEQFFGPGTRLTVL.

The chain uses TRBV27 and TRBJ2-1; maybe TRBD1 (6 bases). CDR3 size: 16 residues. Germline V gene sequence: CDR1 MNHEY, CDR2 SMNVEV (reference sequence). V shed 4 bases and J shed 3 bases, with 16 bases lying between them. CDR3 nucleotide sequence: TGTGCCAGCAGTTACAGGGCGTACGCCAGCTACAATGAGCAGTTCTTC. Its translation is CASSYRAYASYNEQFF.

The chain recombines TRBV18 with TRBJ2-7; TRBD1 matches 7 bases. Germline-derived CDR1 and CDR2 are KGHSH and LQKENI. The CDR3 is 15 amino acids. Losses at the gene ends were 3 bases for V and 4 bases for J; bases not matched to a gene: 9. The CDR3 sequence is CASSPLGTAPYEQYF. The DNA of the CDR3 is TGTGCCAGCTCACCTCTCGGGACAGCGCCTTACGAGCAGTACTTC.

V gene TRBV3-1 (or the pseudogene TRBV3-2) combines with J gene TRBJ2-7, with 9 bases fitting TRBD1. This CDR3 has 15 amino acids. Germline CDR1 is LGHDT and CDR2 is YNNKEL (reference sequence). The V gene end was trimmed by 4 bases and the J gene end by 2 bases; junction bases not matched to a gene: 6. The CDR3 loop reads CASSLRGQGAYEQYF. CDR3 nucleotide sequence: TGTGCCAGCAGCCTTAGGGGACAGGGAGCCTACGAGCAGTACTTC.